A selection of T cell receptor beta chains follows, all from one sample in a study of blood T cell repertoires in COVID-19. Measured with immunoSEQ multiplex PCR; TCRdb has only the in-frame clones, and not every one. This sample yields approximately 70,000 clones, of which more than 80% are seen a single time; about a third belongs to the top ten. The sequenced sample consisted of peripheral blood. These receptor sequences come from a woman aged 80 or older with active or convalescent COVID-19. The CDR3 runs from the conserved cysteine through the conserved F or W. Rows give clone size only sometimes, using once, few, many, or a class for an expanded clone.

v_gene: TRBV30
abundance: -
j_gene: TRBJ1-3
CDR3aa: CAWSVGGAGNTIYF

v_gene: TRBV5-4
abundance: -
j_gene: TRBJ1-2
CDR3aa: CASSWGVAGYTF

v_gene: TRBV5-1
abundance: -
j_gene: TRBJ1-1
CDR3aa: CASSLVPFNTEAFF

v_gene: TRBV28
abundance: -
j_gene: TRBJ1-5
CDR3aa: CASSSPGQGAIQPQHF

v_gene: TRBV7-2
abundance: -
j_gene: TRBJ1-2
CDR3aa: CASSLDREYGYTF

v_gene: TRBV2
abundance: -
j_gene: TRBJ1-4
CDR3aa: CASSLRDSPYLEKLFF

v_gene: TRBV7-2
abundance: -
j_gene: TRBJ2-1
CDR3aa: CASSHRGGAVVDEQFF

v_gene: TRBV27
abundance: -
j_gene: TRBJ2-1
CDR3aa: CASKRGDHNEQFF

v_gene: TRBV28
abundance: -
j_gene: TRBJ1-2
CDR3aa: CASTRAGYGYTF

v_gene: TRBV5-6
abundance: -
j_gene: TRBJ2-1
CDR3aa: CASTFPMFAGPGGEQFF

v_gene: TRBV24-1
abundance: -
j_gene: TRBJ1-1
CDR3aa: CATGSGGAFF

v_gene: TRBV27
abundance: -
j_gene: TRBJ1-6
CDR3aa: CASSPLPQGGNSPLHF

v_gene: TRBV12-3/TRBV12-4
abundance: once
j_gene: TRBJ2-2
CDR3aa: CATCKQNTGELFF